These 18 T cell receptor beta chains were all obtained from the same sample, sequenced in a study of T cell responses to AZD1222 COVID-19 vaccine (dated by TCRdb to 2020 to 2023). The time point label corresponds to: baseline before first vaccination. The library came from the immunoSEQ multiplex PCR assay. TCRdb retrieved this table from immuneACCESS and kept in-frame rearrangements only. Not all clones are present; in checked studies, unresolved V genes account for under half, and no reason is known for the remainder. This sample holds about 53,000 clones; roughly 80% were observed only once. About a quarter of the sample comes from the top ten. The sample in question was peripheral blood, obtained on day 0 of AZD1222 vaccination. The receptors come from an adult in good health.

This clone has only a few counts. J is TRBJ2-7 and V is TRBV7-2; D is undetermined. Per the germline V gene, CDR1 is SGHTA and CDR2 is FQGNSA. V shed 3 bases and J shed 3 bases, with 9 bases lying between them. CDR3 length: 13 amino acids. This CDR3 reads CASSFARNYEQYF. The CDR3 nucleotides are TGTGCCAGCAGCTTCGCGCGGAACTACGAGCAGTACTTC.

J is TRBJ1-3 and V is TRBV5-1; TRBD1 matches 8 bases. Looked up from germline, CDR1 is SGHRS and CDR2 is YFSETQ. The V segment lost 5 bases and the J segment 0 bases; nucleotides outside the gene matches: 13. The CDR3 has 18 residues. The CDR3 is CASSRGSGTGVSGNTIYF. The CDR3 DNA is TGCGCCAGCAGTAGGGGGTCCGGGACAGGTGTCTCTGGAAACACCATATATTTT.

This clone appeared a single time. The chain employs TRBV30 and TRBJ1-2, with 9 bases that match TRBD1. The junction had 2 bases not matched to a gene; V was cut back by 0 bases and J by 6 bases. Germline V CDR1 and CDR2: GTSNPN, SVGIG (reference sequence). The CDR3 extends over 13 amino acids. As DNA, the CDR3 is TGTGCCTGGAGTGTTACAGGGGGCCATGGCTACACCTTC. As protein: CAWSVTGGHGYTF.

V and J are TRBV3-1 (or the pseudogene TRBV3-2) and TRBJ2-2; 7 nucleotides line up with TRBD2. V trimming: 4 bases; J trimming: 4 bases; junction bases outside the gene matches: 6. The CDR3 consists of 15 residues. Per germline, CDR1 LGHDT and CDR2 YNNKEL (reference sequence). The CDR3 nucleotides are TGTGCCAGCAGCCTTGCGGGGGAGACCACCGGGGAGCTGTTTTTT. It codes for CASSLAGETTGELFF.

The V gene is TRBV6-5, the J gene TRBJ2-2; no definite D call. With 1 base removed from V and 4 bases from J, the gap between germline ends came to 7 bases. CDR3 length: 14 residues. The V gene's germline CDR1 is MNHEY and CDR2 SVGAGI. Written as DNA, the CDR3 is TGTGCCAGCAGTTACTGGGTTAGCACCGGGGAGCTGTTTTTT. This encodes CASSYWVSTGELFF.

The chain employs TRBV15 and TRBJ1-4, with D tentatively TRBD1 (6 bases). The CDR3 covers 16 residues. V lost 2 bases and J lost 0, with 10 bases in between. In germline, CDR1 is LNHNV, CDR2 YYDKDF (reference sequence). The CDR3 coding sequence is TGTGCCACCAGCAGATTGGACAGCCCAACTAATGAAAAACTGTTTTTT. Protein product: CATSRLDSPTNEKLFF. The full variable domain, completed using reference TRBV15 and TRBJ1-4, is DAMVIQNPRYQVTQFGKPVTLSCSQTLNHNVMYWYQQKSSQAPKLLFHYYDKDFNNEADTPDNFQSRRPNTSFCFLDIRSPGLGDTAMYLCATSRLDSPTNEKLFFGSGTQLSVL.

This clone was counted only a few times. The J gene is TRBJ1-3, the V gene TRBV2; D is uncertain. This CDR3 has 13 amino acids. The ends were cut back, 0 bases at V and 3 bases at J, with 3 bases in the middle. CDR1 is SNHLY and CDR2 is FYNNEI in the germline V gene. Here the CDR3 DNA reads TGTGCCAGCAGTGAAGCGGGTGGAAACACCATATATTTT. This codes for CASSEAGGNTIYF. Combining the CDR3 with reference TRBV2 and TRBJ1-3 gives the whole variable domain EPEVTQTPSHQVTQMGQEVILRCVPISNHLYFYWYRQILGQKVEFLVSFYNNEISEKSEIFDDQFSVERPDGSNFTLKIRSTKLEDSAMYFCASSEAGGNTIYFGEGSWLTVV.

The chain carries TRBV28 and TRBJ1-2; 11 bases agree with TRBD1. Unmatched junction bases numbered 7, after V lost 1 base and J lost 3 bases. Germline V gene data show CDR1 as MDHEN and CDR2 as SYDVKM. This CDR3 comprises 17 residues. This chain's CDR3 is CASSLSSGQGADYGYTF. CDR3 in DNA: TGTGCCAGCAGTTTATCTAGTGGACAGGGGGCGGACTATGGCTACACCTTC.

CDR3 sequence (DNA): TGCGCCAGCAGCCAGACGGACAGGGACCACTATGGCTACACCTTC. This encodes CASSQTDRDHYGYTF. V is TRBV4-1 and J is TRBJ1-2, with 8 bases identical to TRBD1. The CDR3 spans 15 residues. Per germline, CDR1 MGHRA and CDR2 YSYEKL. V was pared by 3 bases and J by 3 bases, with 6 bases of the junction left unmatched.

V gene TRBV6-5 combines with J gene TRBJ1-2, with TRBD1 matching over 8 bases. V lost 0 bases, J lost 8 bases, and 5 bases stayed unmatched. There are 14 residues in the CDR3. The germline V gene has CDR1 MNHEY and CDR2 SVGAGI. The DNA of the CDR3 is TGTGCCAGCAGTTACTCCGTGGACAGGGACGGCTACACCTTC. It translates to CASSYSVDRDGYTF.

This chain connects TRBV21-1 to TRBJ1-1. TRBV21-1 is designated a pseudogene. The CDR3 contains 18 residues. The CDR3 bases are TGTGCCAGCAGGGGGGTAACGGTTAACAAGATTATGAACACTGAAGCTTTCTTT. This codes for CASRGVTVNKIMNTEAFF.

The chain employs TRBV6-5 and TRBJ1-5, with D possibly TRBD1 on 5 matching bases. This CDR3 has 15 amino acids. CDR1 MNHEY and CDR2 SVGAGI come from the germline V gene. The germline V and J ends were trimmed by 5 bases and 8 bases, with 19 bases remaining between them. CDR3 residues: CASSQKGPGVKPQHF. Written as DNA, the CDR3 is TGTGCCAGCAGTCAAAAGGGGCCCGGAGTAAAGCCCCAGCATTTT.

The chain employs TRBV2 and TRBJ2-1; 7 bases match TRBD2. Germline V gene data show CDR1 as SNHLY and CDR2 as FYNNEI. CDR3 length: 15 residues. Trimming cost V 5 bases and J 3 bases; bases outside gene matches: 7. The CDR3 is CASSPEGGSYNEQFF. The CDR3 nucleotides are TGTGCCAGCAGTCCCGAGGGAGGGAGCTACAATGAGCAGTTCTTC.

The chain has TRBV5-4 and TRBJ2-5; D gene unclear. The CDR3 runs to 13 residues. CDR1 SGHNT and CDR2 YYREEE come from the germline V gene (reference sequence). Trimming pared 0 bases from V and 4 bases from J, leaving 7 bases between. This CDR3 reads CASSLGERETQYF. The DNA for the CDR3 is TGTGCCAGCAGCTTGGGTGAAAGAGAGACCCAGTACTTC. The full variable domain, completed using reference TRBV5-4 and TRBJ2-5, is ETGVTQSPTHLIKTRGQQVTLRCSSQSGHNTVSWYQQALGQGPQFIFQYYREEENGRGNFPPRFSGLQFPNYSSELNVNALELDDSALYLCASSLGERETQYFGPGTRLLVL.

CDR3: CASRRVPNTEAFF. The CDR3 coding sequence is TGTGCCAGCAGACGGGTCCCGAACACTGAAGCTTTCTTT. This rearrangement joins TRBV6-5 to TRBJ1-1, with D hard to call. The CDR3 extends over 13 amino acids. Germline V gene data show CDR1 as MNHEY and CDR2 as SVGAGI. V lost 6 bases, J lost 1 base, and 9 bases lay in between.

The chain uses TRBV7-2 and TRBJ2-5, with TRBD1 as a possible D gene (6 bases). CDR3 length: 14 amino acids. Germline V gene sequence: CDR1 SGHTA, CDR2 FQGNSA. The germline V and J ends were trimmed by 4 bases and 1 base, with 10 bases remaining between them. The CDR3 here is CASSSGQSQETQYF. Here the CDR3 DNA reads TGTGCCAGCAGCTCCGGACAGAGCCAAGAGACCCAGTACTTC.

The gene calls are TRBV2 and TRBJ2-7; D ambiguous. From germline, CDR1 is SNHLY and CDR2 FYNNEI. The CDR3 totals 12 residues. V lost 7 bases and J 0 bases, leaving 7 bases between the germline ends. CDR3 in DNA: TGTGCCAGCACTTCGAACTCCTACGAGCAGTACTTC. The encoded protein is CASTSNSYEQYF.

CDR3 amino acids: CASSPIQVNQPQHF. CDR3 nucleotide sequence: TGTGCCAGCTCACCTATACAGGTTAATCAGCCCCAGCATTTT. The chain carries TRBV18 and TRBJ1-5, with a tentative D call TRBD1 (5 bases). Trimming removed 3 bases at V and 4 bases at J, with 10 bases between. The germline gives CDR1 KGHSH, CDR2 LQKENI. The CDR3 totals 14 residues.